This T cell receptor (beta chain) came from a study of response to subunit inactivated influenza vaccine. Findings and caveats of the study: Authors suggested few new T cells are recruited by each seasonal influenza vaccination.

This clonotype was observed a handful of times. Its specificity is unknown. Using its own MiXCR run on the RT-PCR reads, TCRdb lists one record per CDR3 protein. This repertoire shows around 530,000 distinct CDR3 sequences, about 11% found once; its top ten account for roughly a tenth. CDR1 and CDR2 from the germline V gene are SGHAT and FQNNGV. The CDR3 loop spans 15 amino acids. Trimming cost V 5 bases and J 2 bases; bases outside gene matches: 3. This sample comprised PBMCs from blood, obtained on the day of vaccination. The rearrangement uses TRBV11-2 and TRBJ1-6, with TRBD1 identical over 7 bases. The TCR comes from a man aged 50 to 59 who received an inactivated influenza vaccine. CDR3 sequence (DNA): TGTGCCAGCAGCACCGACAGGGCCTATAATTCACCCCTCCACTTT. Encoded protein: CASSTDRAYNSPLHF. Looking up the rest from reference TRBV11-2 and TRBJ1-6 gives the full variable domain: EAGVAQSPRYKIIEKRQSVAFWCNPISGHATLYWYQQILGQGPKLLIQFQNNGVVDDSQLPKDRFSAERLKGVDSTLKIQPAKLEDSAVYLCASSTDRAYNSPLHFGNGTRLTVT.